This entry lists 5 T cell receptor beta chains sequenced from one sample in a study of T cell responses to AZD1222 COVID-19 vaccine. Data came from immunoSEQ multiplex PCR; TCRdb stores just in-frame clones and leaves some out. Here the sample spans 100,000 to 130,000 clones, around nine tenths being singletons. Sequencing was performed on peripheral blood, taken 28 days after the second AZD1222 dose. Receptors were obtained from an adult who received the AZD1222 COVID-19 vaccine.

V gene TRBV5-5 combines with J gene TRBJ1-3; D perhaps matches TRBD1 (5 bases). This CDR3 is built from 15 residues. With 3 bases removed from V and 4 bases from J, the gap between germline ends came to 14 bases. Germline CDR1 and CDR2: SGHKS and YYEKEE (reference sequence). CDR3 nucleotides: TGTGCCAGCAGCTACCGCCCCGGGGGGGGAAACACCATATATTTT. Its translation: CASSYRPGGGNTIYF. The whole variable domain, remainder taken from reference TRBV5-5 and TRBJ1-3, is DAGVTQSPTHLIKTRGQQVTLRCSPISGHKSVSWYQQVLGQGPQFIFQYYEKEERGRGNFPDRFSARQFPNYSSELNVNALLLGDSALYLCASSYRPGGGNTIYFGEGSWLTVV.

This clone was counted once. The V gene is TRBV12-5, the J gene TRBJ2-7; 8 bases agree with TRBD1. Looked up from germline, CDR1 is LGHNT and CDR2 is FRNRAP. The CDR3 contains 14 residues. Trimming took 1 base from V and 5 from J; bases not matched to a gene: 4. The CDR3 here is CASGLGAGGDEQYF. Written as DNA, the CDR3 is TGTGCTAGTGGTTTGGGGGCAGGGGGCGACGAGCAGTACTTC.

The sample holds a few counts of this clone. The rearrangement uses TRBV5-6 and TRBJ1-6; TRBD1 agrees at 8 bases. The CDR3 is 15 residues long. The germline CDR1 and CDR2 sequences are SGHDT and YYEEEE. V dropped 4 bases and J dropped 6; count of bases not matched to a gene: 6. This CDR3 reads CASSPRDRRNSPLHF. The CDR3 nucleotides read TGTGCCAGCAGCCCCCGGGACAGGCGTAATTCACCCCTCCACTTT.

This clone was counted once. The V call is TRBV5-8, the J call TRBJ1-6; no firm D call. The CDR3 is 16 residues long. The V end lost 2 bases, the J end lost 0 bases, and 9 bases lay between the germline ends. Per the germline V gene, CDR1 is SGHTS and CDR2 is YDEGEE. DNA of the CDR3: TGTGCCAGCAGCTTTGGGCAGAGCTCCTATAATTCACCCCTCCACTTT. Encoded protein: CASSFGQSSYNSPLHF.

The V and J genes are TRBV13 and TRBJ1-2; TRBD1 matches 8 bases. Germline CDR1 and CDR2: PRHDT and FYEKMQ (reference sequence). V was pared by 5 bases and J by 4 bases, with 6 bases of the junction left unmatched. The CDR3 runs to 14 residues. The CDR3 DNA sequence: TGTGCCAGCAGCGCGGACAGGGCCTCCTATGGCTACACCTTC. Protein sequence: CASSADRASYGYTF.